A single T cell receptor beta chain is shown here with its context. This clonotype has at least ten counts. It has no known antigen specificity. No qualities accompany the bases; no much larger clone lies one base away. Unsorted PBMC libraries were generated from 2 million PBMCs stored in RNAlater at -80 °C until RNA extraction. Multiple sclerosis patients were enrolled in a US clinical protocol evaluating disease progression by magnetic resonance imaging. Peripheral blood was subjected to Ficoll-Hypaque density gradient centrifugation to isolate PBMCs, which were then cryopreserved in liquid nitrogen. The source of the sample is a study of neurological immune-mediated disorders (dated by TCRdb to the late 2010s). Study-wide context: Of the roughly 34 multiple sclerosis patients, approximately 30 had relapsing-remitting MS and 3 had secondary progressive MS. Longitudinal samples, technical triplicates and paired sorted CD4+ and CD8+ T-cell subsets, alongside PBMC samples, were included among the roughly 100 TCR-beta libraries. Using UMI-based sequencing, the study compared peripheral blood TCR-beta repertoires from patients with HTLV-I-associated myelopathy (HAM/TSP), patients with multiple sclerosis, and healthy controls. Of the 70 or so subjects in the cohort, some 15 were HAM/TSP patients, about 34 were multiple sclerosis patients, and 20 were healthy controls.

At the junction V is shortened by 7 bases and J by 4 bases; bases outside the gene matches: 7. The germline V gene encodes CDR1 SGHTA and CDR2 FQGTGA. The CDR3 covers 14 residues, taking in both the cysteine and the phenylalanine. Of all the DNA, just the CDR3 is kept, 42 bases in frame from base 1. To synthesize cDNA, template-switch 5'RACE was performed with a primer carrying a 10-nucleotide random unique molecular identifier so that each TCR transcript was tagged. Every sequencing run yielded over 180 million TCR-beta sequences covering 15-18 subjects. The RNeasy kit was used for extraction of total RNA. The KAPA Real-time Library Amplification kit was used to amplify TCR-beta VDJ regions with primers for the TCR constant region and the 5'RACE anchor. A first PCR added sample indexes and Illumina adaptors, and a second PCR then raised library yield. After Ampure bead purification, the roughly 650 bp TCR product was size-selected on a 2% E-gel SizeSelection system. Before pooling, library quality was checked on a Bioanalyzer, concentration was measured with Qubit, and libraries were quantified with the Kapa Library Quantification kit. An Illumina HiSeq 2500 was used to sequence the libraries paired-end at 2 x 150 bp. To increase sequence diversity, roughly 24-31% phiX was spiked into each library pool. Regarding the original processing steps: The UMI-based MiGEC pipeline processed quality-filtered reads and removed over 80% of raw TCR sequences during error correction. IMGT germline references were used for alignment of VDJ genes, and clonotypes were defined by a unique CDR3 amino acid sequence together with V-J genes. VDJtools evaluated clonal expansion, Shannon diversity and CDR3 relatedness (CalcPairwiseDistances, ClusterSamples); CLCbio workbench built phylogenetic trees. Clones with at least 8 unique UMIs were defined as expanded, with this threshold being based on coefficient-of-variation modelling across technical triplicates. The public reads were reanalyzed by TCRdb: fastp trimming at Q25, MiXCR alignment, in-frame beta chains only. Duplicate CDR3 protein sequences are folded into a single record with the most common DNA and genes. None of the V and J calls come from the authors' own analysis; TCRdb made them. The sample records about 59,000 distinct CDR3 sequences, roughly 3.5% of which are singletons. 3.1% of the sample rests with the top ten.

Results the study describes overall, beyond this receptor: TCR clonal expansion was highest in HAM/TSP patients and lowest in MS patients, with MS patients falling below even healthy controls. No clinical or MRI features were associated with the MS cluster, and the authors said that larger cohorts are needed. No identical CDR3 amino acid sequences were found to be shared among expanded clones across subjects, suggesting that TCR-beta repertoires were private in all groups. Repertoires from 18 of 34 MS patients were grouped by phylogenetic analysis into a cluster of related CDR3 sequences, suggesting a possible repertoire-level signature.

Sequenced sample: PBMCs. This TCR was sampled from a woman aged 25 to 45 with multiple sclerosis. The rearrangement combines TRBV7-3 with TRBJ2-3; a stretch of 8 junction bases matches TRBD2. This receptor has the CDR3 CASKSGSQADTQYF. The nucleotide sequence is given as TGTGCCAGCAAGAGCGGGAGCCAGGCAGATACGCAGTATTTT.